The clone carrying this T cell receptor (beta chain) was seen a few times. Its antigen is still unknown. One end of the junction fails to match germline, which may point to a read error. The sample originates from a study of identical twins. Study-wide findings and caveats: It was cross-sectional statistical analysis, not following the same donors, that the conclusions relied on.

Template switching introduced a universal primer site, and the cDNA bore unique molecular identifiers. TCRdb called the 5' RACE reads again in MiXCR, with one record for every CDR3 protein. The sample yields 250,000 to 300,000 distinct CDR3 sequences, around 8.3% seen once. CDR1 is SQVTM and CDR2 is ANQGSEA in the germline V gene. This CDR3 has 16 amino acids. Healthy Caucasians alone served as donors. Separately, the same data were catalogued under a study of yellow fever vaccine responses in identical twins. That study reports: It has been reported that, in twins, the vaccine T cell response seemed partly convergent and partly personalized.

The specimen sequenced was CD8+ T cells sorted from blood. This chain uses TRBV29-1 with TRBJ2-1; TRBD2 matches 14 bases. This clonotype was sampled from a woman aged 18-29 years in good health. CDR3 region: CSVEGTSGSSYNEQFF. CDR3 bases: TGCAGCGTAGAAGGGACTAGCGGGAGCTCCTACAATGAGCAGTTCTTC.